One and the same sample provided the 2 T cell receptor beta chains below, sequenced in a study of cytomegalovirus exposure and HLA in healthy donors. Primers for the PCR totalled 60 Vbeta and 13 Jbeta. The protocol was immunoSEQ multiplex PCR, while the TCRdb copy is restricted to in-frame clones and leaves out a portion. Among about 180,000 clones listed, more than 65% were seen once. Input material: PBMCs. The source of these receptors is a young woman in good health and CMV-seropositive.

This clone was observed a single time. The chain joins TRBV9 to TRBJ2-1, with TRBD2 matching 10 bases. The CDR3 spans 16 residues. Germline V gene data show CDR1 as SGDLS and CDR2 as YYNGEE. The ends lost 0 bases at V and 6 bases at J; junction bases unmatched: 6. The CDR3, as DNA: TGTGCCAGCAGCGTAGGAAGCGGGGGGGCCTCCAATGAGCAGTTCTTC. Translated: CASSVGSGGASNEQFF.

In DNA form, the CDR3 reads TGTGCCAGCAGCCCCCGACAGGGGCGTCAGCCCCAGCATTTT. It codes for CASSPRQGRQPQHF. The rearrangement joins TRBV7-2 to TRBJ1-5, with 8 bases aligning to TRBD1. This CDR3 has 14 amino acids. Germline V gene lookup returns CDR1 SGHTA and CDR2 FQGNSA. V shed 5 bases and J 6 bases; nucleotides not matched to a gene: 6.